The clone carrying this TCR beta chain was recorded once. What it binds is not known. A single base separates this from a much larger clone, so it may be a read error. Primed by a sample-barcoded 5' primer and a J-beta primer mix, a second PCR proceeded for 7 to 11 cycles. From the 5' RACE reads, TCRdb called clonotypes with MiXCR, one entry per CDR3 protein. This sample yields 730,000 or so distinct CDR3 sequences, of which roughly two fifths are seen a single time; roughly 20% belongs to the top ten. These data originate in a study of blood T cells in healthy people across ages. General study results and limits: It was held that diversity estimates obtained from one million T cells represented underestimates. Long-lived and aged donors differed, with more naive CD4+ cells and higher diversity in the long-lived.

The source material was blood. This TCR was recovered from a woman in her sixties or seventies in good health.

The CDR3 protein is CASSVASSTETQYF. CDR3 in DNA: TGTGCCAGCAGCGTTGCCAGTAGCACAGAAACGCAGTATTTT. The chain recombines TRBV9 with TRBJ2-3; D gene ambiguous. Germline assignment: CDR1 SGDLS and CDR2 YYNGEE. This CDR3 comprises 14 residues.